This TCR beta chain comes out of a study of cytomegalovirus exposure and HLA in healthy donors. Trimming took 0 bases from V and 4 from J, leaving 10 bases between them. The CDR3 is 14 residues long. Germline V gives CDR1 SGHRS, CDR2 YFSETQ. This clone has more than one count but fewer than ten. Its antigen is currently unknown. Study-level points and caveats: An analysis that came later showed most CMV-associated TCR beta chains appearing HLA-restricted. Common viral pathogens seemed, in a later analysis, to connect with several of the most significant clusters. Later analysis revealed greater clonal expansion in HLA-associated TCR beta chains than in equally common others.

In the PCR, 60 Vbeta and 13 Jbeta primers were used. The method was immunoSEQ multiplex PCR; TCRdb's version includes in-frame clones alone and lacks a portion of them. The data hold over 70,000 clones, with about 67% observed a single time. The source material was PBMCs. The clonotype was recovered from a human donor in good health. The rearrangement uses TRBV5-1 and TRBJ1-1; D remains unclear. This CDR3 is CASSLDAGGTEAFF. CDR3 bases: TGCGCCAGCAGCTTGGACGCGGGAGGCACTGAAGCTTTCTTT.